One TCR beta chain is described in this entry. Each mixed lymphocyte reaction held 200,000 CFSE-labeled responders and 200,000 irradiated violet-dye-labeled stimulators. Upon completion of the reaction, proliferating CFSE-low responders, both CD3+CD4+ and CD3+CD8+, were sorted. V lost 5 bases, J lost 7 bases, and 6 bases lay in between. This CDR3 has 11 amino acids. Germline loops: CDR1 MNHEY, CDR2 SMNVEV (reference sequence). The entry originates in a study of graft-versus-host responses after intestinal transplantation. Study-wide context: Anti-thymocyte globulin induction, then tacrolimus and steroids for about three years, went to all recipients.

Study conclusions and caveats: An association linked early post-transplant HvG declines with peak circulating GvH clone levels. In patients with graft-donor T cell macrochimerism, allograft graft-versus-host to host-versus-graft clonal ratios were high.

TCRdb's table, derived via immunoSEQ multiplex PCR, lists solely in-frame clones and lacks some. The profile shows 13,000 to 15,000 clones, 30% to 40% of them singletons. This rearrangement joins TRBV27 to TRBJ2-1; D gene ambiguous. The sample was alloreactive CD8+ T cells from a mixed lymphocyte reaction culture, taken before intestinal transplant. This sample's subset: CFSE-low proliferating T cells sorted from roughly 6-day pre-transplant mixed lymphocyte reaction (GvH or HvG direction). This receptor was identified in a human patient who received an intestinal transplant. The DNA of the CDR3 is TGTGCCAGCAGTAACTTTAATGAGCAGTTCTTC. Its protein product is CASSNFNEQFF.